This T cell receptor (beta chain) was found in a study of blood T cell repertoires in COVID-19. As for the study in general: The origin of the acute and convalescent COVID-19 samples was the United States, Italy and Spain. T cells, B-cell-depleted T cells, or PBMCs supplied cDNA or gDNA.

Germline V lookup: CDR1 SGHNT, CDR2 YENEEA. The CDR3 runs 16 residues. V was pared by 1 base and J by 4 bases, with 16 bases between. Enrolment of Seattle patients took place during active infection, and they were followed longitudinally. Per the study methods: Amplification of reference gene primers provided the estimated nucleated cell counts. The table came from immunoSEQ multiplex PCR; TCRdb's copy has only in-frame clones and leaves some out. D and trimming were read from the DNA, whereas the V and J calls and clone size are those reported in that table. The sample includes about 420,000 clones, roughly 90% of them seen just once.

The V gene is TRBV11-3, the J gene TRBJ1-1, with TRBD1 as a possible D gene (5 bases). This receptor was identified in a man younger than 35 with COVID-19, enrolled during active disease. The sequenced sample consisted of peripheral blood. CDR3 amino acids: CASSLGLIPGPTEAFF. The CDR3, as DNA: TGTGCCAGCAGCTTAGGTCTAATCCCAGGGCCCACTGAAGCTTTCTTT.